The 20 T cell receptor beta chains below were found in one sample sequenced in a study of beta chain features in type 1 diabetes (dated by TCRdb to 2016 to 2018). Receptor amplification or capture employed the immunoSEQ multiplex PCR assay. The High Capacity cDNA Reverse Transcription Kit was used to reverse transcribe all of the isolated RNA, meaning that expressed TCRB transcripts were what got sequenced. TCRdb limited this immuneACCESS table to in-frame rearrangements with V and J called. A share of clones is missing; checked studies link under half to unresolved V genes, and the rest is unexplained. The sample data list fewer than 500,000 clones, and approximately 13% of these were observed just once. The ten top clones hold around 0.039% of the sample. Sequenced input: naive CD4+ T cells from blood. Interpreted using the paper, the cell subset or site label stands for: true naive CD4+ T cells. All receptors derive from a man aged 25-45 years in good health.

As to this clone: The junction and the germline gene differ at one end; a read error may be behind it. The chain uses TRBV30 and TRBJ1-2; tentatively, D is TRBD1 (5 bases). The CDR3 spans 9 residues. Germline CDR1 and CDR2: GTSNPN and SVGIG (reference sequence). CDR3 in DNA: TGTGCCTGGGGCAGCGGACACCACTTC. Protein: CAWGSGHHF.

The chain employs TRBV5-4 and TRBJ1-1, with TRBD1 as a possible D gene (5 bases). The length of the CDR3 is 14 residues. Germline CDR1 and CDR2: SGHNT and YYREEE (reference sequence). V lost 4 bases and J lost 3, with 13 bases in between. As DNA, the CDR3 is TGTGCCAGCAGCACCAGGGATGGGTACACTGAAGCTTTCTTT. Amino acid sequence: CASSTRDGYTEAFF.

V gene TRBV5-4 combines with J gene TRBJ2-5; 8 bases are a match to TRBD2. Germline lookup yields CDR1 SGHNT and CDR2 YYREEE (reference sequence). The CDR3 sequence is 14 residues long. V dropped 0 bases and J dropped 11; count of bases not matched to a gene: 9. In DNA form, the CDR3 reads TGTGCCAGCAGCTTGGGGGGACTAGAGGTAGCTCAGTACTTC. This translates into CASSLGGLEVAQYF.

This clone was picked up a small number of times. The rearrangement uses TRBV5-1 and TRBJ2-1; D might be TRBD1 (5 bases). The CDR3 has 15 residues. Germline values: CDR1 SGHRS, CDR2 YFSETQ. The V and J ends lost 4 bases and 4 bases respectively, with 15 bases between them. CDR3 nucleotide sequence: TGCGCCAGCAGCGATTACAGGAGAGGATACAATGAGCAGTTCTTC. This codes for CASSDYRRGYNEQFF.

This clone was seen more than once but under ten times. The V call is TRBV7-9, the J call TRBJ2-1; D is ambiguous. The CDR3 covers 12 residues. CDR1 and CDR2 from the germline V gene are SEHNR and FQNEAQ (reference sequence). Trimming removed 10 bases at V and 8 bases at J, with 15 bases between. CDR3 DNA: TGTGCCAACAACCCATGGAGCGATGAGCAGTTCTTC. It specifies CANNPWSDEQFF.

This rearrangement joins TRBV14 to TRBJ2-1; D is unclear. The CDR3 extends over 14 amino acids. Trimming cost V 0 bases and J 7 bases, with 10 bases left between them. Germline CDR1 is SGHDN and CDR2 is FVKESK. The CDR3 is CASSQDRHRNEQFF. The DNA for the CDR3 is TGTGCCAGCAGCCAAGATCGTCATCGGAATGAGCAGTTCTTC.

The rearrangement uses TRBV30 and TRBJ1-6; 7 nucleotides agree with TRBD1. Germline-derived CDR1 and CDR2 are GTSNPN and SVGIG (reference sequence). There are 14 residues in the CDR3. V trimming: 3 bases; J trimming: 5 bases; junction bases outside the gene matches: 4. As DNA, the CDR3 is TGTGCCTGGAGGAGGGGACAGAATAATTCACCCCTCCACTTT. Translated, it gives CAWRRGQNNSPLHF. Looking up the rest from reference TRBV30 and TRBJ1-6 gives the full variable domain: SQTIHQWPATLVQPVGSPLSLECTVEGTSNPNLYWYRQAAGRGLQLLFYSVGIGQISSEVPQNLSASRPQDRQFILSSKKLLLSDSGFYLCAWRRGQNNSPLHFGNGTRLTVT.

The rearrangement uses TRBV5-1 and TRBJ2-3, with 14 bases identical to TRBD2. The CDR3 runs to 16 residues. The junction had 2 bases not matched to a gene; V was cut back by 0 bases and J by 5 bases. Germline lookup yields CDR1 SGHRS and CDR2 YFSETQ. DNA of the CDR3: TGCGCCAGCAGCTTGGGACTAGCGGGGGGGCAAGATACGCAGTATTTT. Amino acid sequence: CASSLGLAGGQDTQYF.

The V call is TRBV30, the J call TRBJ1-4, with D possibly matching TRBD1 (6 bases). Trimming removed 4 bases from V and 3 bases from J, with 12 bases in between. This CDR3 has 14 residues. CDR1 and CDR2 from the germline V gene are GTSNPN and SVGIG (reference sequence). CDR3 sequence: CAWKRDTANEKLFF. CDR3 DNA: TGTGCCTGGAAACGGGACACCGCTAATGAAAAACTGTTTTTT.

The V gene is TRBV7-9, the J gene TRBJ1-2, with D unclear. The CDR3 has 14 residues. Germline assignment: CDR1 SEHNR and CDR2 FQNEAQ (reference sequence). V was clipped by 1 base and J by 4 bases, with 10 bases between them. CDR3 in amino acids: CASSLVIDGYGYTF. CDR3 bases: TGTGCCAGCAGCTTAGTAATAGACGGCTATGGCTACACCTTC. Complete variable domain (other parts from reference TRBV7-9 and TRBJ1-2): DTGVSQNPRHKITKRGQNVTFRCDPISEHNRLYWYRQTLGQGPEFLTYFQNEAQLEKSRLLSDRFSAERPKGSFSTLEIQRTEQGDSAMYLCASSLVIDGYGYTFGSGTRLTVV.

The gene calls are TRBV11-2 and TRBJ2-2; a possible D gene is TRBD2 (6 bases). The CDR3 totals 14 residues. V was trimmed by 4 bases and J by 4 bases, leaving 10 bases between them. Per germline, CDR1 SGHAT and CDR2 FQNNGV. The CDR3: CASSSLAFTGELFF. The CDR3 bases are TGTGCCAGCAGCTCACTAGCTTTCACCGGGGAGCTGTTTTTT.

The V call is TRBV11-2, the J call TRBJ1-2; TRBD1 matches at 7 bases. In germline, CDR1 is SGHAT, CDR2 FQNNGV. The CDR3 is made up of 14 amino acids. Losses at the gene ends were 4 bases for V and 3 bases for J; bases not matched to a gene: 5. This CDR3 is CASSSGQKDYGYTF. The CDR3, as DNA: TGTGCCAGCAGCTCGGGACAGAAGGACTATGGCTACACCTTC. Full variable domain (rest looked up from reference TRBV11-2 and TRBJ1-2): EAGVAQSPRYKIIEKRQSVAFWCNPISGHATLYWYQQILGQGPKLLIQFQNNGVVDDSQLPKDRFSAERLKGVDSTLKIQPAKLEDSAVYLCASSSGQKDYGYTFGSGTRLTVV.

This clone appeared a few times. The genes are TRBV7-3 and TRBJ2-1; D may match TRBD1 or TRBD2 (5 bases each). The CDR3 has 16 amino acids. V was clipped by 4 bases and J by 4 bases, with 17 bases between them. Germline CDR1 SGHTA, CDR2 FQGTGA. The CDR3 here is CASSSQWGRGYNEQFF. The CDR3 coding sequence is TGTGCCAGCAGCTCCCAGTGGGGGAGAGGGTACAATGAGCAGTTCTTC.

The rearrangement joins TRBV25-1 to TRBJ1-4; no clear D gene. Trimming pared 6 bases from V and 8 bases from J, leaving 19 bases between. The germline V gene has CDR1 MGHDK and CDR2 SYGVNS. This CDR3 comprises 15 residues. The CDR3 here is CASSLMAAPTEKLFF. CDR3 DNA: TGTGCCAGCAGCCTTATGGCCGCCCCGACAGAAAAACTGTTTTTT.

This clone has a handful of counts. The V and J genes are TRBV6-5 and TRBJ2-1; TRBD2 is a possible D gene (6 bases). Trimming left V 6 bases short and J 8 bases short, with 11 bases between. Germline-derived CDR1 and CDR2 are MNHEY and SVGAGI. This CDR3 is built from 12 residues. Here the CDR3 reads CASRTSSDEQFF. The CDR3 DNA is TGTGCCAGCAGAACTAGCTCGGATGAGCAGTTCTTC.

This clone was counted between two and nine times. This chain uses TRBV29-1 with TRBJ2-3; the match to TRBD2 covers 7 bases. The CDR3 is made up of 15 amino acids. V lost 4 bases and J lost 0; bases outside the gene matches: 7. The germline V gene has CDR1 SQVTM and CDR2 ANQGSEA. CDR3 amino acids: CSVGPSGPSTDTQYF. CDR3 nucleotides: TGCAGCGTTGGGCCTAGCGGACCGAGCACAGATACGCAGTATTTT.

The chain uses TRBV7-9 and TRBJ1-5; tentatively, D is TRBD1 (6 bases). Germline CDR1 and CDR2: SEHNR and FQNEAQ (reference sequence). CDR3 size: 14 residues. V shed 3 bases and J shed 7 bases, with 13 bases lying between them. The CDR3 sequence: CASSLRGADQPQHF. Here the CDR3 DNA reads TGTGCCAGCAGCTTGCGGGGGGCAGACCAGCCCCAGCATTTT. Looking up the rest from reference TRBV7-9 and TRBJ1-5 gives the full variable domain: DTGVSQNPRHKITKRGQNVTFRCDPISEHNRLYWYRQTLGQGPEFLTYFQNEAQLEKSRLLSDRFSAERPKGSFSTLEIQRTEQGDSAMYLCASSLRGADQPQHFGDGTRLSIL.

This clone showed up just a few times. This chain links TRBV19 with TRBJ2-7; 10 nucleotides agree with TRBD2. After removal of 6 bases from V and 5 bases from J, the junction contained 4 bases not matched to a gene. This CDR3 is built from 13 residues. Looked up from germline, CDR1 is LNHDA and CDR2 is SQIVND (reference sequence). The CDR3 nucleotides read TGTGCCAGTAGCGATACTAGCGGGAACGAGCAGTACGTC. As protein: CASSDTSGNEQYV.

The CDR3 loop is CASSLAPGGSTDTQYF. Written as DNA, the CDR3 is TGCGCCAGCAGCTTGGCCCCGGGGGGAAGCACAGATACGCAGTATTTT. The chain employs TRBV5-1 and TRBJ2-3, with 7 bases aligning to TRBD2. Trimming took 0 bases from V and 0 from J; bases not matched to a gene: 4. CDR1 SGHRS and CDR2 YFSETQ come from the germline V gene. The CDR3 consists of 16 residues. Complete variable domain (other parts from reference TRBV5-1 and TRBJ2-3): KAGVTQTPRYLIKTRGQQVTLSCSPISGHRSVSWYQQTPGQGLQFLFEYFSETQRNKGNFPGRFSGRQFSNSRSEMNVSTLELGDSALYLCASSLAPGGSTDTQYFGPGTRLTVL.

In its sample, this clone was seen a few times. The chain is built from TRBV13 and TRBJ1-1; D unresolved. The CDR3 is made up of 12 amino acids. Germline V lookup: CDR1 PRHDT, CDR2 FYEKMQ (reference sequence). The V and J ends lost 2 bases and 4 bases respectively, with 5 bases between them. The CDR3 DNA is TGTGCCAGCAGCTTAAGAGCCACTGAAGCTTTCTTT. Protein product: CASSLRATEAFF.